This T cell receptor (beta chain) was observed in a study of cytomegalovirus exposure and HLA in healthy donors. Findings and caveats of the study: Certain indistinguishable V segments, among them TRBV6-2 and TRBV6-3, were excluded.

CDR1 and CDR2 from the germline V gene are KGHSH and LQKENI. This CDR3 has 14 residues. V was pared by 4 bases and J by 9 bases, with 4 bases of the junction left unmatched. The PCR had 60 Vbeta and 13 Jbeta primers. Sequencing used immunoSEQ multiplex PCR; TCRdb keeps in-frame clones, though not all of them. The sample yields about 130,000 clones, 77% seen once. In regard to this clone: What it recognizes is unknown.

Sequencing was done on a sample of PBMCs. The receptor's source is a male donor in good health and CMV-seropositive. The gene calls are TRBV18 and TRBJ1-6; 9 bases line up with TRBD1. The CDR3 reads CASSRRDRASPLHF. Here the CDR3 DNA reads TGTGCCAGCTCACGCCGGGACAGGGCTTCACCCCTCCACTTT. The full variable domain, completed using reference TRBV18 and TRBJ1-6, is NAGVMQNPRHLVRRRGQEARLRCSPMKGHSHVYWYRQLPEEGLKFMVYLQKENIIDESGMPKERFSAEFPKEGPSILRIQQVVRGDSAAYFCASSRRDRASPLHFGNGTRLTVT.